Described below is a single T cell receptor beta chain sequence and its context. Its antigen is not identified. Germline loops: CDR1 LGHDT, CDR2 YNNKEL (reference sequence). Trimming shortened V by 4 bases and J by 0 bases, and 9 bases separated the two germline ends. The CDR3 extends over 15 amino acids. This record belongs to a study of blood T cells in healthy people across ages. General observations from the study: Fewer expanded clones and more diversity marked long-lived versus aged donors.

A second PCR of 7 to 11 cycles used a sample-barcoded 5' primer and a J-beta primer mix. Using its own MiXCR run on the 5' RACE reads, TCRdb lists one record per CDR3 protein. The table has some 690,000 distinct CDR3 sequences, 20% to 25% seen once; the top ten hold under 25%. V is TRBV3-1 and J is TRBJ1-4; D is unresolved. The sequence derives from a man in his 70s in good health. Sequenced sample: blood. The CDR3 sequence is CASSRNTATNEKLFF. CDR3 nucleotide sequence: TGTGCCAGCAGCCGTAACACCGCAACTAATGAAAAACTGTTTTTT. Combining the CDR3 with reference TRBV3-1 and TRBJ1-4 gives the whole variable domain DTAVSQTPKYLVTQMGNDKSIKCEQNLGHDTMYWYKQDSKKFLKIMFSYNNKELIINETVPNRFSPKSPDKAHLNLHINSLELGDSAVYFCASSRNTATNEKLFFGSGTQLSVL.